The 19 T cell receptor beta chains below were found in one sample sequenced in a study of blood T cell repertoires in COVID-19. Sequencing was performed with immunoSEQ multiplex PCR; in TCRdb, only in-frame clones are kept and a portion is missing. The sample includes some 120,000 clones, around 83% seen only once; the top ten take around 5.6%. The sequencing sample was made of peripheral blood. These receptors originate from a man aged 80 or over with active or convalescent COVID-19.

The chain combines TRBV5-4 with TRBJ2-1, with 7 bases matching TRBD2. Losses at the gene ends were 2 bases for V and 2 bases for J; bases not matched to a gene: 4. Germline V lookup: CDR1 SGHNT, CDR2 YYREEE (reference sequence). The CDR3 sequence is 15 residues long. CDR3 region: CASSLAGSTYNEQFF. The CDR3 DNA follows: TGTGCCAGCAGCTTAGCGGGGAGCACCTACAATGAGCAGTTCTTC.

The chain couples TRBV11-2 to TRBJ2-7; 7 bases align to TRBD1. The CDR3 loop spans 14 amino acids. The ends lost 5 bases at V and 7 bases at J; junction bases unmatched: 11. Per germline, CDR1 SGHAT and CDR2 FQNNGV. As DNA, the CDR3 is TGTGCCAGCAGCCAAGGGACAGTCGCCCCTGAGCAGTACTTC. Its translation: CASSQGTVAPEQYF.

The gene calls are TRBV5-1 and TRBJ1-2; TRBD1 matches at 9 bases. V was pared by 4 bases and J by 4 bases, with 8 bases of the junction left unmatched. The germline gives CDR1 SGHRS, CDR2 YFSETQ. The length of the CDR3 is 15 residues. The CDR3 reads CASSPGTGSSYGYTF. The DNA for the CDR3 is TGCGCCAGCAGCCCCGGGACAGGGTCCAGCTATGGCTACACCTTC.

The chain recombines TRBV29-1 with TRBJ1-1; 9 bases match TRBD1. This CDR3 has 14 amino acids. Germline V lookup: CDR1 SQVTM, CDR2 ANQGSEA. After removal of 5 bases from V and 0 bases from J, the junction contained 4 bases not matched to a gene. CDR3 protein: CSVTGGPMNTEAFF. The CDR3 bases are TGCAGCGTTACAGGGGGCCCAATGAACACTGAAGCTTTCTTT.

In DNA form, the CDR3 reads TGTGCCAGCAGTTCCCCGGCGGGACTCCAGATGCAAGAGACCCAGTACTTC. Translated, it gives CASSSPAGLQMQETQYF. The chain couples TRBV27 to TRBJ2-5, with a possible D match to TRBD2 (6 bases). The ends were cut back, 4 bases at V and 2 bases at J, with 20 bases in the middle. This CDR3 has 17 residues. Per the germline V gene, CDR1 is MNHEY and CDR2 is SMNVEV (reference sequence).

This clone came up a few times. The gene calls are TRBV28 and TRBJ1-1; D not resolved. The CDR3 loop spans 12 amino acids. Trimming removed 8 bases from V and 3 bases from J, with 10 bases in between. CDR1 is MDHEN, CDR2 SYDVKM, per germline. Here the CDR3 reads CASRKLHTEAFF. CDR3 sequence (DNA): TGTGCCAGCCGAAAGCTGCACACTGAAGCTTTCTTT.

The sample holds a few counts of this clone. The gene calls are TRBV18 and TRBJ1-5; TRBD1 is a possible D gene (6 bases). CDR3 length: 14 amino acids. V was trimmed by 5 bases and J by 6 bases, leaving 14 bases between them. The V gene's germline CDR1 is KGHSH and CDR2 LQKENI. CDR3 sequence (DNA): TGTGCCAGCTCAAATCGGGGGGCGGGTCAGCCCCAGCATTTT. Translated: CASSNRGAGQPQHF.

This rearrangement joins TRBV2 to TRBJ2-1; TRBD2 is a possible D gene (7 bases). The CDR3 length is 14 residues. The germline CDR1 and CDR2 sequences are SNHLY and FYNNEI. The V end was cut by 10 bases, the J end by 8 bases, with 21 bases between. CDR3 sequence: CATQRGASNHEQFF. The CDR3 region has the DNA TGTGCCACCCAACGGGGGGCTAGCAACCATGAGCAGTTCTTC.

The V gene is TRBV9, the J gene TRBJ2-3, with 10 bases identical to TRBD1. The V and J ends lost 5 bases and 3 bases, in that order; junction bases with no gene match: 3. Germline CDR1 reads SGDLS; CDR2 reads YYNGEE. CDR3 length equals 14 residues. The CDR3 DNA is TGTGCCAGCAGAAGGACAGGGGGAACAGATACGCAGTATTTT. The encoded protein is CASRRTGGTDTQYF.

The chain joins TRBV6-4 to TRBJ2-1; 9 bases are a match to TRBD2. V shed 4 bases and J 8 bases; nucleotides not matched to a gene: 6. Germline CDR1 and CDR2: MRHNA and SNTAGT. The CDR3 is 14 residues long. CDR3 sequence (DNA): TGTGCCAGCAGTGGGGATAGCGGGGGCGATGAGCAGTTCTTC. Translating it yields CASSGDSGGDEQFF.

V gene TRBV19 combines with J gene TRBJ1-2; D not resolved. Germline V lookup: CDR1 LNHDA, CDR2 SQIVND (reference sequence). This CDR3 is 11 amino acids long. V was pared by 10 bases and J by 3 bases, with 9 bases between. CDR3 sequence reads: CATSGYYGYTF. DNA of the CDR3: TGTGCCACCTCGGGGTACTATGGCTACACCTTC. Supplemented by reference TRBV19 and TRBJ1-2, the full variable domain reads DGGITQSPKYLFRKEGQNVTLSCEQNLNHDAMYWYRQDPGQGLRLIYYSQIVNDFQKGDIAEGYSVSREKKESFPLTVTSAQKNPTAFYLCATSGYYGYTFGSGTRLTVV.

The chain has TRBV7-9 and TRBJ2-5; tentatively, D is TRBD2 (5 bases). V lost 3 bases and J 3 bases, leaving 8 bases between the germline ends. The CDR3 loop spans 13 amino acids. CDR1 is SEHNR, CDR2 FQNEAQ, per germline (reference sequence). DNA of the CDR3: TGTGCCAGCAGCTTTTTGGAGGAAGAGACCCAGTACTTC. It codes for CASSFLEEETQYF.

The chain joins TRBV4-2 to TRBJ1-5, with D possibly TRBD1 on 6 matching bases. The CDR3 consists of 18 residues. Deletions cut 3 bases from V and 0 bases from J, with 18 bases between. The germline V gene has CDR1 LGHNA and CDR2 YNFKEQ. CDR3 DNA sequence: TGTGCCAGCAGCCACAGCGGTACCCGACAGGATAGCAATCAGCCCCAGCATTTT. Amino acids: CASSHSGTRQDSNQPQHF.

CDR3 sequence: CASRQTGGSTEAFF. The CDR3 DNA follows: TGTGCCAGCAGGCAGACAGGGGGAAGCACTGAAGCTTTCTTT. This chain connects TRBV2 to TRBJ1-1, with 9 bases that match TRBD1. Germline-derived CDR1 and CDR2 are SNHLY and FYNNEI. This CDR3 region has 14 residues. The ends lost 6 bases at V and 4 bases at J; junction bases unmatched: 6. Variable domain in full (rest from reference TRBV2 and TRBJ1-1): EPEVTQTPSHQVTQMGQEVILRCVPISNHLYFYWYRQILGQKVEFLVSFYNNEISEKSEIFDDQFSVERPDGSNFTLKIRSTKLEDSAMYFCASRQTGGSTEAFFGQGTRLTVV.

J is TRBJ2-5 and V is TRBV7-2; no firm D call. The CDR3 runs 13 residues. The germline CDR1 and CDR2 sequences are SGHTA and FQGNSA. V was trimmed by 0 bases and J by 4 bases, leaving 6 bases between them. The CDR3 protein is CASSLANGETQYF. DNA of the CDR3: TGTGCCAGCAGCTTAGCGAACGGAGAGACCCAGTACTTC.

This chain uses TRBV27 with TRBJ1-1; tentative D call: TRBD1 (5 bases). From germline, CDR1 is MNHEY and CDR2 SMNVEV (reference sequence). The CDR3 sequence is 15 residues long. Deletions cut 8 bases from V and 3 bases from J, with 19 bases between. The CDR3 region is CASGESVPGDTEAFF. The CDR3 coding sequence is TGTGCCAGCGGGGAATCGGTCCCGGGGGACACTGAAGCTTTCTTT.

This chain links TRBV5-1 with TRBJ1-5; D is perhaps TRBD1 (6 bases). CDR3 size: 15 residues. Trimming took off 0 bases at V and 3 bases at J, with 10 bases between the two ends. Per the germline V gene, CDR1 is SGHRS and CDR2 is YFSETQ. The CDR3 reads CASSLGQGNNQPQHF. DNA for the CDR3: TGCGCCAGCAGCTTGGGCCAGGGGAACAATCAGCCCCAGCATTTT.

The table lists this clone with a count of one. This chain uses TRBV5-6 with TRBJ2-5, with 9 bases identical to TRBD1. J gave up 5 bases and V 4 bases, and 9 bases lay outside the gene matches. Germline V CDR1 and CDR2: SGHDT, YYEEEE. CDR3 length: 15 amino acids. CDR3 sequence: CASSPLHRGRETQYF. Here the CDR3 DNA reads TGTGCCAGCAGCCCCCTACACAGGGGGCGCGAGACCCAGTACTTC.

CDR3 region: CASSQDRVKQYF. The CDR3 nucleotides are TGTGCCAGCAGCCAAGATCGGGTTAAGCAGTACTTC. J is TRBJ2-7 and V is TRBV14; no reliable D call. In germline, CDR1 is SGHDN, CDR2 FVKESK. CDR3 length equals 12 residues. The V end lost 0 bases, the J end lost 8 bases, and 8 bases lay between the germline ends.